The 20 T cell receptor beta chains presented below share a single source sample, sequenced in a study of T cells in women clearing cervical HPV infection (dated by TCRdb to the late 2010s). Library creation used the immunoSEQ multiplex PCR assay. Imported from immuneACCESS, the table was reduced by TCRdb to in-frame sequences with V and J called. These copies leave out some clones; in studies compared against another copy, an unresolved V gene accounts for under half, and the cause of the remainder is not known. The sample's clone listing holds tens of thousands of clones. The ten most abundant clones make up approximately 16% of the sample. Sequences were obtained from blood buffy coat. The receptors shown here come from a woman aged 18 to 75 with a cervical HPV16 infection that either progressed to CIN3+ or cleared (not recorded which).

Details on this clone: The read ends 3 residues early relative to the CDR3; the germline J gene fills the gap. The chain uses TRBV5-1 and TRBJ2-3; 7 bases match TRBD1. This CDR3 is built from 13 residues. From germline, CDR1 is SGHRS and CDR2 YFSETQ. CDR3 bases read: TGCGCCAGCAGCTTCTACAGGGGAGAGACG. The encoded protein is CASSFYRGET. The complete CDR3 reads CASSFYRGETQYF.

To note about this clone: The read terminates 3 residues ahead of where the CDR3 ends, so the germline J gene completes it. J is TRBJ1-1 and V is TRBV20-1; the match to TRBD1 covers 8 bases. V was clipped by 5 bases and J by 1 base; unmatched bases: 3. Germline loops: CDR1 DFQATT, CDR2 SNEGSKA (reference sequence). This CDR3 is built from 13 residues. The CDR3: CSAWTGQNTEAFF. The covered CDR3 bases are TGCAGTGCTTGGACAGGGCAGAACACTGAA.

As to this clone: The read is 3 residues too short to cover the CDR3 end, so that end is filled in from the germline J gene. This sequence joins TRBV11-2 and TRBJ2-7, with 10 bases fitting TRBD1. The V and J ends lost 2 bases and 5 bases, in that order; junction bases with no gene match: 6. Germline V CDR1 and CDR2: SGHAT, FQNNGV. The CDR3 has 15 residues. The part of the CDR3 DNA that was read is TGTGCCAGCAGCTTATTTCCGACAGGGGGCCACGAG. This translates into CASSLFPTGGHE. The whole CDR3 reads CASSLFPTGGHEQYF.

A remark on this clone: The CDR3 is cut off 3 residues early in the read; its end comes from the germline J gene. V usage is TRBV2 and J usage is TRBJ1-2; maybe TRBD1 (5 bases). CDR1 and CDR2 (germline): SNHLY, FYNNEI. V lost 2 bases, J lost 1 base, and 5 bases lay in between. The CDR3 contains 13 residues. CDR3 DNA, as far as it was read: TGTGCCAGCAGTGAAAGGGGTAACTATGGC. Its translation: CASSERGNYG. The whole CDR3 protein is CASSERGNYGYTF.

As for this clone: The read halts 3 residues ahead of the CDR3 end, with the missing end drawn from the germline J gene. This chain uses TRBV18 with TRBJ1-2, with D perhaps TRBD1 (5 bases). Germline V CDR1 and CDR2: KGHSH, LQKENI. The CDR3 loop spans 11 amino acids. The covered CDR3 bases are TGTGCCAGCTCCTCGGGGGGAGAC. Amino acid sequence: CASSSGGD. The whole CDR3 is CASSSGGDYTF.

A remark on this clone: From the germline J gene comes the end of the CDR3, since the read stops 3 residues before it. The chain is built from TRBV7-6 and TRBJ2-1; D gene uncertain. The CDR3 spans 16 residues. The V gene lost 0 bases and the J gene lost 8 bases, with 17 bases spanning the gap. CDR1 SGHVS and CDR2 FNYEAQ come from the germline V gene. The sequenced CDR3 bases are TGTGCCAGCAGCTTAGCGACAATACAGATCTGGGATGAG. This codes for CASSLATIQIWDE. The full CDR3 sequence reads CASSLATIQIWDEQFF.

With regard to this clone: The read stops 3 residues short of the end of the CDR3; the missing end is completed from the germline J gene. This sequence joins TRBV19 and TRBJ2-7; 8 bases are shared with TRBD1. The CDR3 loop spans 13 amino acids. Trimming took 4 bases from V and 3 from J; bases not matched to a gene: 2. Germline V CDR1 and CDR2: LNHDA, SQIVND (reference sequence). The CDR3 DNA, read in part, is TGTGCCAGTAGTAATGGACAGGGCTACGAG. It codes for CASSNGQGYE. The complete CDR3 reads CASSNGQGYEQYF.

The CDR3 DNA, read in part, is TGTGCCAGCAGGGGACTAGCGGGAGCGGGTGAG. This encodes CASRGLAGAGE. The whole CDR3 protein is CASRGLAGAGEQFF. This chain connects TRBV28 to TRBJ2-1, with 14 positions matching TRBD2. The read halts 3 residues ahead of the CDR3 end, with the missing end drawn from the germline J gene. Germline loops: CDR1 MDHEN, CDR2 SYDVKM. The junction had 4 bases not matched to a gene; V was cut back by 6 bases and J by 9 bases. This CDR3 region has 14 residues.

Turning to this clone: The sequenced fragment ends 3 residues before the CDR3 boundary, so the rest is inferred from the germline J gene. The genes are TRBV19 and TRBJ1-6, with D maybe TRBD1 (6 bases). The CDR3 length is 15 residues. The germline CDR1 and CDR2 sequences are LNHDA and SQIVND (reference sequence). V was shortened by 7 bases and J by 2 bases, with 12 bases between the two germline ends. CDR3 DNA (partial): TGTGCCAGTACCACAGGGTTGACCTATAATTCACCC. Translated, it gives CASTTGLTYNSP. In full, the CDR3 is CASTTGLTYNSPLHF. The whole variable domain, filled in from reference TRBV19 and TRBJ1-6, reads DGGITQSPKYLFRKEGQNVTLSCEQNLNHDAMYWYRQDPGQGLRLIYYSQIVNDFQKGDIAEGYSVSREKKESFPLTVTSAQKNPTAFYLCASTTGLTYNSPLHFGNGTRLTVT.

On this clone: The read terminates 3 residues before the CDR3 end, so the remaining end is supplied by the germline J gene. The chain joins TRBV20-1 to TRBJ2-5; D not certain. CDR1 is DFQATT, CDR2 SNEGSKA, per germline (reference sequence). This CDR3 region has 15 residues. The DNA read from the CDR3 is TGCAGTGCTAGTCCGATCGGTCCGGCAACAGCAACC. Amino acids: CSASPIGPATAT. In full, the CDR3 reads CSASPIGPATATQYF.

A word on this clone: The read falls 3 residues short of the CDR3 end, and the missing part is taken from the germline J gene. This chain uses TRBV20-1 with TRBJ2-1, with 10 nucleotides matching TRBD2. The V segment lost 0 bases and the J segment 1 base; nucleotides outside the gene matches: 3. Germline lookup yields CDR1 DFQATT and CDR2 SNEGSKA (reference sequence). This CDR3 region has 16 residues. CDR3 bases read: TGCAGTGCTAGAGATCAAGCGGGAGGGTCCTACAATGAG. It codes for CSARDQAGGSYNE. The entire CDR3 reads CSARDQAGGSYNEQFF.

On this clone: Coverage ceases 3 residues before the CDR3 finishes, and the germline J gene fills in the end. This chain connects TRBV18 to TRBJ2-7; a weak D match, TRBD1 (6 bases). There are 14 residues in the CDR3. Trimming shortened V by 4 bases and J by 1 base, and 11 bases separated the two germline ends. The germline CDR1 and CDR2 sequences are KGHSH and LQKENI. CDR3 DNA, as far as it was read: TGTGCCAGCTCACAAACAGGGCGGTCCTACGAG. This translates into CASSQTGRSYE. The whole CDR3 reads CASSQTGRSYEQYF.

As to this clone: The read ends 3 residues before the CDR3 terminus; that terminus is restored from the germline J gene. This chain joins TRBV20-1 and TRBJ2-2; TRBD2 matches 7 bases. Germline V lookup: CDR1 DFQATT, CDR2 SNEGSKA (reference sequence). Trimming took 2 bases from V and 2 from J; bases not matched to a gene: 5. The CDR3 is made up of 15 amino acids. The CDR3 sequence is CSARTGGLNTGELFF. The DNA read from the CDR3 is TGCAGTGCTAGAACGGGGGGACTAAACACCGGGGAG.

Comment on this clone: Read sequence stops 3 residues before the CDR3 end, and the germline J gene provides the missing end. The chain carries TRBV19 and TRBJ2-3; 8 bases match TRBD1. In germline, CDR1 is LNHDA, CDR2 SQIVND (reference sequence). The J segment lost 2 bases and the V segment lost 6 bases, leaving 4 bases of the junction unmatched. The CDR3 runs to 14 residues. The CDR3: CASSQDRDTDTQYF. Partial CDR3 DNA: TGTGCCAGTAGCCAGGACAGGGACACAGATACG.

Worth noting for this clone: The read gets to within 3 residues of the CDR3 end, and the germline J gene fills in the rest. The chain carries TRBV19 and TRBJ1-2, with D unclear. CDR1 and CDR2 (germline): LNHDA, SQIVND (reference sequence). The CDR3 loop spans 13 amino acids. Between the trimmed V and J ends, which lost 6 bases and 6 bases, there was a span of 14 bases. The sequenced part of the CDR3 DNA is TGTGCCAGTAGCCATGCGGGGTTCAATGGC. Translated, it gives CASSHAGFNG. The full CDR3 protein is CASSHAGFNGYTF.

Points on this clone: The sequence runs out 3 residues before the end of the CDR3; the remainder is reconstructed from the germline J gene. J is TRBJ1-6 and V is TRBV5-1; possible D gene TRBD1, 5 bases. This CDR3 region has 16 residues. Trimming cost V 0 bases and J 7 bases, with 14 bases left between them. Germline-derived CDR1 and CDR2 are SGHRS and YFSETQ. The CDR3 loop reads CASSLDAGVRNSPLHF. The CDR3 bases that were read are TGCGCCAGCAGCTTGGACGCGGGGGTTCGAAATTCACCC.

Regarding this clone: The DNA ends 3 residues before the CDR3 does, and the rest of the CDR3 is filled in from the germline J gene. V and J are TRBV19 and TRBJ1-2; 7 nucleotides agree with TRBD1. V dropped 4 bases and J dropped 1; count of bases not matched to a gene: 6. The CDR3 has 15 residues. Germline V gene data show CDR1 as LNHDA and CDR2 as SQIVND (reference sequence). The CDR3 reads CASSTWDRVNYGYTF. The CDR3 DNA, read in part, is TGTGCCAGTAGTACATGGGACAGAGTTAACTATGGC.

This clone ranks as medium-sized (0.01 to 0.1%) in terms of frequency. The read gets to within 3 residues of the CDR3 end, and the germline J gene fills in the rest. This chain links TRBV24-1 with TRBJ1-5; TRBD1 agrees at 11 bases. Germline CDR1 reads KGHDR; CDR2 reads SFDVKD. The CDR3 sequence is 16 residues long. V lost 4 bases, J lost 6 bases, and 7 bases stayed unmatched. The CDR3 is CATSDRDRGVGQPQHF. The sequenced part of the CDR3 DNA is TGTGCCACCAGTGACCGGGACAGGGGGGTTGGTCAGCCC.

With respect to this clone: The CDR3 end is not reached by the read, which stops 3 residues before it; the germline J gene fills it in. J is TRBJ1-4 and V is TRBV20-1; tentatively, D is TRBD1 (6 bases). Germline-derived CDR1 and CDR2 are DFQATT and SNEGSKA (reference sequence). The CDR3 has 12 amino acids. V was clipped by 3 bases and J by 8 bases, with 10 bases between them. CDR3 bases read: TGCAGTGCTAGGACAGGCAGGGAAAAA. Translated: CSARTGREK. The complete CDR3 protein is CSARTGREKLFF.

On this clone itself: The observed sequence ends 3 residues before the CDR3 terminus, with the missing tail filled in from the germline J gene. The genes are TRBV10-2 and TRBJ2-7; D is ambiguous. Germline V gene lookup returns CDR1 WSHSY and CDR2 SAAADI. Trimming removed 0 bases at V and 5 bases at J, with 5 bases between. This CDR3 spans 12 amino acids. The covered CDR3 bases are TGCGCCAGCAGTGAGTCGGCGGACGAG. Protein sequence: CASSESADE. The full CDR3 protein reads CASSESADEQYF.